These 25 T cell receptor beta chains were sequenced from one sample in a study of CD8 T cells in ankylosing spondylitis. Their specific antigens are unknown. TCRdb passed the 5' RACE reads through MiXCR, listing each CDR3 protein once. The sample holds about 540,000 distinct CDR3 sequences, approximately 12% seen once. General study points: What seemed typical of ankylosing spondylitis blood was a TCR beta motif built from roughly eight highly homologous variants.

Source material: blood, either unsorted or a sorted T cell fraction (not recorded which). The receptors originated from a male donor with ankylosing spondylitis.

The chain couples TRBV27 to TRBJ1-6, with TRBD1 identical over 7 bases. The CDR3 extends over 15 amino acids. In germline, CDR1 is MNHEY, CDR2 SMNVEV (reference sequence). V dropped 2 bases and J dropped 7; count of bases not matched to a gene: 5. CDR3 DNA: TGTGCCAGCAGTTTACCACGGACAGGCAATTCACCCCTCCACTTT. This codes for CASSLPRTGNSPLHF.

There are a few counts of this clonotype. V usage is TRBV20-1 and J usage is TRBJ2-1; no clear D gene. Between the trimmed V and J ends, which lost 6 bases and 7 bases, there was a span of 13 bases. Germline V CDR1 and CDR2: DFQATT, SNEGSKA (reference sequence). The CDR3 totals 12 residues. The chain's CDR3 is CSADLGRNEQFF. The DNA for the CDR3 is TGCAGTGCCGACCTAGGCAGGAATGAGCAGTTCTTC.

This clonotype has more than one count but fewer than ten. The V gene is TRBV19, the J gene TRBJ2-5; 7 nucleotides agree with TRBD2. With 3 bases clipped from V and 4 bases from J, the junction kept 11 bases outside the gene matches. Germline V gene lookup returns CDR1 LNHDA and CDR2 SQIVND (reference sequence). CDR3 length equals 16 residues. CDR3 nucleotide sequence: TGTGCCAGTAGTATTCAAAGATTAGCGGGCGGAGAGACCCAGTACTTC. Its translation is CASSIQRLAGGETQYF.

The sample holds many counts of this clonotype. This chain connects TRBV18 to TRBJ2-5; D gene uncertain. CDR3 length: 14 residues. CDR1 and CDR2 from the germline V gene are KGHSH and LQKENI. V was shortened by 3 bases and J by 1 base, with 9 bases between the two germline ends. For the CDR3, the DNA is TGTGCCAGCTCACCGGTTTACAGCCAAGAGACCCAGTACTTC. Its translation: CASSPVYSQETQYF.

The J gene is TRBJ1-1, the V gene TRBV18; 7 nucleotides agree with TRBD1. The CDR3 extends over 17 amino acids. Losses at the gene ends were 3 bases for V and 1 base for J; bases not matched to a gene: 11. Germline CDR1 reads KGHSH; CDR2 reads LQKENI. CDR3 amino acids: CASSPATGTLGNTEAFF. CDR3 coding DNA: TGTGCCAGCTCACCGGCGACAGGGACCCTGGGGAACACTGAAGCTTTCTTT.

This clonotype was picked up a small number of times. The chain links TRBV20-1 to TRBJ1-5; TRBD1 is a possible D gene (6 bases). This CDR3 is 14 amino acids long. Per the germline V gene, CDR1 is DFQATT and CDR2 is SNEGSKA (reference sequence). V lost 2 bases and J 2 bases, leaving 10 bases between the germline ends. In DNA form, the CDR3 reads TGCAGTGCTAGATCAGGGGCGGGCAATCAGCCCCAGCATTTT. Translation: CSARSGAGNQPQHF.

The rearrangement joins TRBV29-1 to TRBJ2-1; weak D call: TRBD1 (6 bases). Per germline, CDR1 SQVTM and CDR2 ANQGSEA. The germline V and J ends were trimmed by 4 bases and 3 bases, with 13 bases remaining between them. The CDR3 runs 14 residues. CDR3 residues: CSVAHRVIYNEQFF. Written as DNA, the CDR3 is TGCAGCGTTGCTCACAGGGTTATCTACAATGAGCAGTTCTTC.

This clonotype occurred many times. The chain links TRBV29-1 to TRBJ2-3; D possibly uses TRBD1 or TRBD2 (5 bases each). Germline CDR1 reads SQVTM; CDR2 reads ANQGSEA. V gave up 4 bases and J gave up 8 bases, with 25 bases separating them. The CDR3 totals 16 residues. The CDR3 reads CSVGGGDPKLSGTQYF. The CDR3 DNA follows: TGCAGCGTTGGTGGTGGGGACCCCAAGCTCTCGGGTACGCAGTATTTT.

In DNA form, the CDR3 reads TGCGCCAGCAGCCCGCAGGGGGTCCGAACTGAAGCTTTCTTT. Protein sequence: CASSPQGVRTEAFF. V usage is TRBV5-1 and J usage is TRBJ1-1, with TRBD1 matching over 7 bases. CDR1 SGHRS and CDR2 YFSETQ come from the germline V gene. The CDR3 consists of 14 residues. Losses at the gene ends were 4 bases for V and 5 bases for J; bases not matched to a gene: 8.

This clonotype was seen repeatedly, ten times or more. The chain uses TRBV12-3 or TRBV12-4 and TRBJ2-7, with TRBD1 as a possible D gene (6 bases). The CDR3 length is 13 residues. Trimming removed 5 bases from V and 7 bases from J, with 15 bases in between. The CDR3 region is CASSRDTGREQYV. The CDR3 DNA follows: TGTGCCAGCAGTCGGGACACGGGGCGTGAGCAGTACGTC.

As concerns this clonotype: The junction departs from the called germline gene at one end, perhaps through a read error. CDR3 sequence (DNA): TGTGCCAGCAGCTTCCGGGGACTAGCGACCACCGGGGAGCTGGTTTTT. Amino acids: CASSFRGLATTGELVF. The rearrangement links TRBV7-9 to TRBJ2-2, with 10 bases aligning to TRBD2. The CDR3 runs 16 residues. CDR1 and CDR2 from the germline V gene are SEHNR and FQNEAQ (reference sequence).

This clonotype showed up just a few times. The rearrangement uses TRBV7-2 and TRBJ2-3; 10 bases are shared with TRBD2. CDR3 size: 16 residues. J lost 5 bases, V lost 1 base, and 6 bases had no gene match. Germline loops: CDR1 SGHTA, CDR2 FQGNSA. The CDR3 nucleotides are TGTGCCAGCAGCTTAGAACCAGCGGGAGGGCGAGATACGCAGTATTTT. Amino acids: CASSLEPAGGRDTQYF.

V and J are TRBV19 and TRBJ2-2; D gene ambiguous. The CDR3 sequence is 14 residues long. The germline V and J ends were trimmed by 1 base and 6 bases, with 9 bases remaining between them. Germline-derived CDR1 and CDR2 are LNHDA and SQIVND (reference sequence). The CDR3, as DNA: TGTGCCAGTAGTATAGGAGTCGGTTCCGGGGAGCTGTTTTTT. Translating gives CASSIGVGSGELFF.

This clonotype was observed a few times. The V call is TRBV15, the J call TRBJ2-7; tentatively, D is TRBD1 or TRBD2 (5 bases each). This CDR3 is built from 15 residues. V lost 0 bases to trimming and J lost 6 bases, with 15 bases between them. Germline lookup yields CDR1 LNHNV and CDR2 YYDKDF (reference sequence). The CDR3 region has the DNA TGTGCCACCAGCAGAGATCGGGGCTCCAAAAGCGAGCAGTACTTC. Translation gives CATSRDRGSKSEQYF.

V is TRBV12-3 or TRBV12-4 and J is TRBJ2-4, with 10 bases identical to TRBD2. With 5 bases clipped from V and 0 bases from J, the junction kept 7 bases outside the gene matches. The CDR3 runs 17 residues. The CDR3 DNA reads TGTGCCAGCAGTCCGAGGACTAGCGGCACAGCCAAAAACATTCAGTACTTC. It is translated as CASSPRTSGTAKNIQYF.

This clonotype was detected only a few times. The chain couples TRBV5-1 to TRBJ2-7; D is unclear. The CDR3 is made up of 11 amino acids. Germline CDR1 SGHRS, CDR2 YFSETQ. Trimming took off 1 base at V and 6 bases at J, with 5 bases between the two ends. The CDR3 DNA reads TGCGCCAGCAGCTTGAACTCCGAGCAGTACTTC. Its protein is CASSLNSEQYF.

This clonotype was observed a handful of times. This rearrangement joins TRBV5-1 to TRBJ2-5; 12 bases align to TRBD2. This CDR3 has 16 residues. The V gene's germline CDR1 is SGHRS and CDR2 YFSETQ. V lost 4 bases to trimming and J lost 1 base; unmatched junction nucleotides: 5. CDR3 sequence: CASSPGLAGIQETQYF. CDR3 nucleotides: TGCGCCAGCAGCCCTGGACTAGCGGGGATCCAAGAGACCCAGTACTTC.

This clonotype has at least ten counts. The rearrangement joins TRBV14 to TRBJ1-2; no reliable D call. CDR1 and CDR2 from the germline V gene are SGHDN and FVKESK. Trimming removed 0 bases from V and 0 bases from J, with 17 bases in between. The CDR3 has 18 amino acids. Here the CDR3 reads CASSQDGKMAAPNYGYTF. In DNA form, the CDR3 reads TGTGCCAGCAGCCAAGATGGTAAAATGGCAGCCCCTAACTATGGCTACACCTTC.

This clonotype showed up just a few times. The chain combines TRBV6-2 or TRBV6-3 with TRBJ1-1; D unclear. Germline CDR1 and CDR2: MNHEY and SVGEGT. V shed 6 bases and J shed 0 bases, with 11 bases lying between them. There are 14 residues in the CDR3. The CDR3 is CASRTPAMNTEAFF. In nucleotides, the CDR3 is TGTGCCAGCAGGACCCCAGCCATGAACACTGAAGCTTTCTTT.

This clonotype was recorded at least ten times. The V call is TRBV20-1, the J call TRBJ2-3; 12 bases are shared with TRBD2. This CDR3 has 16 amino acids. CDR1 DFQATT and CDR2 SNEGSKA come from the germline V gene (reference sequence). V lost 6 bases to trimming and J lost 0 bases; unmatched junction nucleotides: 7. DNA of the CDR3: TGCAGTGCAACCGGGACTAGCGGGCTTAGCACAGATACGCAGTATTTT. Its protein product is CSATGTSGLSTDTQYF.

The chain recombines TRBV20-1 with TRBJ1-2; tentatively, D is TRBD1 (6 bases). The CDR3 runs 11 residues. V was pared by 5 bases and J by 12 bases, with 16 bases between. Germline CDR1 reads DFQATT; CDR2 reads SNEGSKA (reference sequence). The CDR3 sequence is CSARTVLANTF. In DNA, the CDR3 is TGCAGTGCTCGGACAGTCTTAGCCAACACCTTC.

This clonotype was seen only a few times. The chain recombines TRBV5-6 with TRBJ2-1; TRBD2 might be the D (6 bases). CDR1 and CDR2 (germline): SGHDT, YYEEEE. V lost 2 bases to trimming and J lost 7 bases, with 13 bases between them. This CDR3 comprises 14 residues. For the CDR3, the DNA is TGTGCCAGCAGCTTATCGCGGGATATTAATGAGCAGTTCTTC. It specifies CASSLSRDINEQFF. The whole variable domain, filled in from reference TRBV5-6 and TRBJ2-1, reads DAGVTQSPTHLIKTRGQQVTLRCSPKSGHDTVSWYQQALGQGPQFIFQYYEEEERQRGNFPDRFSGHQFPNYSSELNVNALLLGDSALYLCASSLSRDINEQFFGPGTRLTVL.

The V gene is TRBV24-1, the J gene TRBJ2-1, with 14 bases lining up with TRBD2. There are 16 residues in the CDR3. V dropped 3 bases and J dropped 6; count of bases not matched to a gene: 3. Per the germline V gene, CDR1 is KGHDR and CDR2 is SFDVKD. CDR3 residues: CATSDGTSGSLNEQFF. The CDR3 nucleotides are TGTGCCACCAGTGATGGGACTAGCGGGAGCCTCAATGAGCAGTTCTTC.

This clonotype showed up just a few times. V gene TRBV7-8 combines with J gene TRBJ2-7; maybe TRBD2 (6 bases). Germline lookup yields CDR1 SGHVS and CDR2 FQNEAQ. This CDR3 comprises 14 residues. With 3 bases removed from V and 4 bases from J, the gap between germline ends came to 13 bases. The CDR3, as DNA: TGTGCCAGCAGCTTGTCGACTGGGAGGTACGAGCAGTACGTC. It yields the protein CASSLSTGRYEQYV.

In its sample, this clonotype was seen a few times. The chain employs TRBV29-1 and TRBJ2-1; 11 nucleotides agree with TRBD2. The ends lost 4 bases at V and 5 bases at J; junction bases unmatched: 7. Germline lookup yields CDR1 SQVTM and CDR2 ANQGSEA. The CDR3 contains 15 residues. The CDR3 spells CSVVRLAGPNNEQFF. CDR3 sequence (DNA): TGCAGCGTTGTTAGACTAGCGGGACCCAACAATGAGCAGTTCTTC.